This entry features one T cell receptor (beta chain) sequence. Its target antigen remains unknown. No base-level quality is on record; no much larger clone is a single base apart. Only healthy Caucasian donors were included. Three pairs of female monozygotic twins, all aged about 18 to 29 years, were included in the twin cohort. Positive isolation kits from Invitrogen were used to isolate the CD4+ and CD8+ T cell populations. This entry is derived from a study of identical twins (dated by TCRdb to the mid-2010s). In the study overall: TCR alpha and beta repertoires from monozygotic twins, unrelated adults of various ages and cord blood were deep-sequenced to test whether fetal clonotypes persist. To rule out contamination, replicate twin experiments were performed at different times with different library preparation protocols. What the authors observed across the whole study: Recombination models systematically underestimated out-of-frame TCR alpha sharing in monozygotic twins but agreed with sharing between unrelated individuals. Conclusions relied on cross-sectional statistical analysis, since the same donors could not be followed over many years. Compared with coincidental sharing between unrelated individuals, an excess of low generation-probability sequences was observed among out-of-frame TCR alpha sequences shared between twins. Invariant T cells such as MAIT and iNKT could partly confound zero-insertion analyses, although diverse VJ usage argued against such confounding for most clonotypes. The excess sharing between twins in beta out-of-frame sequences was weaker because fewer shared sequences reduced the signal-to-noise ratio. Abundant cord blood beta clonotypes carried fewer insertions; young adult naive repertoires showed a weaker similar trend, while memory repertoires showed none.

Based on the germline V gene, the CDR1 and CDR2 sequences are SNHLY and FYNNEI. V is pruned by 6 bases and J by 2 bases, leaving 9 bases of the junction without a gene match. Reading from cysteine to phenylalanine, the CDR3 counts 15 amino acids. Only the CDR3 DNA stays, 45 bases, in frame from base 1. Library preparation employed 5' RACE. The sequencer was an Illumina HiSeq 2000. Template switching introduced a universal primer binding site; the final cDNA contained a unique molecular identifier, enabling accurate counting of TCR cDNA molecules. Specific primers in the conserved constant-segment region were used to synthesize first-strand cDNA for the TCR alpha and beta chains. To control for contamination, every cDNA library carried two barcodes: a SMART-Mk sample barcode plus Illumina barcodes. TruSeq adapter sequences, together with Illumina sample barcodes, were added in two successive PCR steps. The TCR alpha and beta cDNA libraries were sequenced on the Illumina HiSeq platform using custom primers. The authors' pipeline ran thus. MiGEC was used to process raw reads and extract unique molecular identifiers, and MiXCR was used to find CDR3 positions. Recombination models were inferred per individual with the repgenHMM and IGoR tools using an EM algorithm. The analysis of shared clonotypes was done with the tcR package in R, with sharing normalized by the product of cloneset sizes. Out-of-frame nonproductive sequences were analyzed to study raw recombination free of thymic and clonal selection effects. Starting from the raw public reads, TCRdb applied fastp trimming at Q25, assembled clones with MiXCR and retained in-frame beta chains. Each CDR3 protein gets just one entry, which takes the most common genes and DNA from the rows behind it. The V and J calls, along with clone size, are taken from TCRdb and not from the paper's own processing. The sample data list 450,000 to 600,000 distinct CDR3 sequences, and under 25% of these were observed just once. The ten largest clonotypes hold about 0.5% of the sample.

The same data also went into a second study, on yellow fever vaccine responses in identical twins. The second source states: The T cell response to vaccination in identical twins was reported by the authors to appear partly convergent and partly personalized. In the study, vaccine-responding T cell clones were precisely tracked in identical twins.

The V and J segments used are TRBV2 and TRBJ1-1, with 7 junctional bases fitting TRBD1. Sequences were obtained from CD4+ T cells sorted from blood. The clonotype was recovered from a woman between 18 and 30 years old in good health. The nucleotide sequence reads TGTGCCAGCAGGCTTTCCGGGACAGACAACACTGAAGCTTTCTTT. It is translated as CASRLSGTDNTEAFF.